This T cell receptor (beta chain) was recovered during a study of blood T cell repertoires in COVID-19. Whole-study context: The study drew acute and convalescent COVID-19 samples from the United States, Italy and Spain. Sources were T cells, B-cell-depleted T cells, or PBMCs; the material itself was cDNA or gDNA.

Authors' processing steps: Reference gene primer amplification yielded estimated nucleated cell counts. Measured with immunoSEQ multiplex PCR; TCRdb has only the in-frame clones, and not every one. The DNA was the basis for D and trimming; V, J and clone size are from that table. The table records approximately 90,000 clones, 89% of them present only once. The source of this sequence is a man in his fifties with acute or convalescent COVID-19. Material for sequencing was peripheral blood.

CDR3 DNA sequence: TGTGCCTGGAGTGTTCTAGCTGGCGCGTTCTATGGCTACACCTTC. Translation: CAWSVLAGAFYGYTF. The J gene is TRBJ1-2, the V gene TRBV30; the D is unclear. The CDR3 spans 15 residues. V dropped 0 bases and J dropped 4 bases, with 15 bases sitting between them. CDR1 and CDR2 (germline): GTSNPN, SVGIG (reference sequence). Using reference TRBV30 and TRBJ1-2 for the parts outside the CDR3, the full variable domain is SQTIHQWPATLVQPVGSPLSLECTVEGTSNPNLYWYRQAAGRGLQLLFYSVGIGQISSEVPQNLSASRPQDRQFILSSKKLLLSDSGFYLCAWSVLAGAFYGYTFGSGTRLTVV.